Below are 27 T cell receptor beta chains sequenced from a single sample in a study of cytomegalovirus exposure and HLA in healthy donors. In the PCR, 60 Vbeta and 13 Jbeta primers were used. Clones were read by immunoSEQ multiplex PCR, and TCRdb kept only the in-frame ones, dropping some. The profile covers around 130,000 clones, with 65% to 85% appearing a single time and about 1.5% taken by the ten largest. Sequencing was done on a sample of PBMCs. The receptors stem from a young woman in good health and CMV-seronegative.

The rearrangement links TRBV27 to TRBJ2-2; 8 bases align to TRBD1. The length of the CDR3 is 16 residues. The V segment lost 5 bases and the J segment 3 bases; nucleotides outside the gene matches: 8. Germline CDR1 reads MNHEY; CDR2 reads SMNVEV (reference sequence). The CDR3 DNA is TGTGCCAGCAGTATCCAGACAGGGGCTGACACCGGGGAGCTGTTTTTT. Translated, it gives CASSIQTGADTGELFF.

The rearrangement links TRBV2 to TRBJ2-5; 10 bases are a match to TRBD2. TRBJ2-7 matches the DNA end more closely, so the J call is doubtful. The CDR3 contains 14 residues. CDR1 is SNHLY, CDR2 FYNNEI, per germline. The CDR3 nucleotides read TGTGCCAGCCTGGGGACTAGCGAGATTTACGAGCAGTACTTC. Translating gives CASLGTSEIYEQYF.

The CDR3 reads CASRVGLAGLNEQYF. The CDR3 DNA follows: TGTGCCAGCAGGGTCGGACTAGCGGGACTAAACGAGCAGTACTTC. The chain joins TRBV6-1 to TRBJ2-7, with 12 bases fitting TRBD2. This CDR3 spans 15 amino acids. Germline V gene lookup returns CDR1 MNHNS and CDR2 SASEGT. Trimming removed 6 bases from V and 5 bases from J; junction bases left unmatched: 8.

The V call is TRBV6-4, the J call TRBJ2-3, with 9 bases fitting TRBD2. Germline assignment: CDR1 MRHNA and CDR2 SNTAGT. V shed 4 bases and J 1 base; nucleotides not matched to a gene: 0. The CDR3 runs 14 residues. The CDR3 region is CASSGTSGTDTQYF. The CDR3 coding sequence is TGTGCCAGCAGTGGGACTAGCGGCACAGATACGCAGTATTTT.

V is TRBV6-1 and J is TRBJ1-2, with TRBD1 matching over 8 bases. V shed 8 bases, J shed 8 bases, and the junction held 4 bases outside the gene matches. Germline V gene lookup returns CDR1 MNHNS and CDR2 SASEGT. The CDR3 loop spans 11 amino acids. CDR3 coding DNA: TGTGCCAGCTCGACAGGGGACGGCTACACCTTC. The encoded protein is CASSTGDGYTF.

V and J are TRBV5-4 and TRBJ1-1; TRBD1 matches 9 bases. J lost 0 bases, V lost 4 bases, and 10 bases had no gene match. Germline V CDR1 and CDR2: SGHNT, YYREEE (reference sequence). The CDR3 is 17 residues long. CDR3 protein: CASSLPTGGSLNTEAFF. The CDR3, as DNA: TGTGCCAGCAGCCTACCGACAGGGGGGTCTTTGAACACTGAAGCTTTCTTT.

The rearrangement uses TRBV10-3 and TRBJ2-7, with 8 nucleotides matching TRBD2. Germline loops: CDR1 ENHRY, CDR2 SYGVKD. Losses at the gene ends were 0 bases for V and 8 bases for J; bases not matched to a gene: 6. The CDR3 length is 14 residues. Here the CDR3 reads CAISESGREGKQYF. The DNA of the CDR3 is TGTGCCATCAGTGAGTCGGGACGGGAGGGTAAGCAGTACTTC.

This clone was seen more than once but under ten times. The chain links TRBV10-3 to TRBJ1-1, with D maybe TRBD1 (6 bases). Between the trimmed V and J ends, which lost 5 bases and 4 bases, there was a span of 14 bases. CDR3 size: 14 residues. Looked up from germline, CDR1 is ENHRY and CDR2 is SYGVKD. Here the CDR3 DNA reads TGTGCCATCAGTTTGACAGGTACACTCACTGAAGCTTTCTTT. This codes for CAISLTGTLTEAFF.

This clone was seen a few times. The genes are TRBV5-1 and TRBJ1-1; D possibly corresponds to TRBD1 (5 bases). V lost 2 bases, J lost 8 bases, and 10 bases lay in between. The CDR3 totals 12 residues. Germline V gene sequence: CDR1 SGHRS, CDR2 YFSETQ. The CDR3 loop reads CASSLEQDEAFF. The CDR3 DNA reads TGCGCCAGCAGCTTAGAACAGGACGAAGCTTTCTTT.

This chain links TRBV10-3 with TRBJ2-3; D perhaps matches TRBD2 (5 bases). The CDR3 has 14 amino acids. Trimming took off 8 bases at V and 4 bases at J, with 16 bases between the two ends. Germline-derived CDR1 and CDR2 are ENHRY and SYGVKD. The DNA for the CDR3 is TGTGCCATCCCTGGGAGCAAAGAGGCAGATACGCAGTATTTT. Translating gives CAIPGSKEADTQYF.

The chain employs TRBV5-1 and TRBJ1-1; 7 nucleotides match TRBD1. Unmatched junction bases numbered 15, after V lost 7 bases and J lost 0 bases. The CDR3 covers 17 residues. Germline V gene data show CDR1 as SGHRS and CDR2 as YFSETQ. For the CDR3, the DNA is TGCGCCAGCGGTCGGGACAGAAGGGGATTTATGAACACTGAAGCTTTCTTT. This gives the protein CASGRDRRGFMNTEAFF.

This clone occurred once. The chain employs TRBV7-9 and TRBJ2-5; 10 bases line up with TRBD2. The CDR3 runs to 16 residues. From germline, CDR1 is SEHNR and CDR2 FQNEAQ (reference sequence). J was trimmed by 1 base and V by 0 bases; bases with no gene match: 2. The CDR3 coding sequence is TGTGCCAGCAGCTTAGCACTAGCGGGGACCCAAGAGACCCAGTACTTC. Its protein is CASSLALAGTQETQYF.

The chain has TRBV15 and TRBJ2-1; D uncertain. Trimming pared 0 bases from V and 6 bases from J, leaving 12 bases between. CDR1 and CDR2 (germline): LNHNV, YYDKDF (reference sequence). This CDR3 has 15 amino acids. CDR3: CATSREFRVANEQFF. The CDR3 DNA reads TGTGCCACCAGCAGAGAGTTCCGGGTCGCCAATGAGCAGTTCTTC.

The V gene is TRBV30, the J gene TRBJ2-7; a possible D gene is TRBD2 (5 bases). CDR1 GTSNPN and CDR2 SVGIG come from the germline V gene (reference sequence). This CDR3 region has 14 residues. V was pared by 2 bases and J by 3 bases, with 14 bases between. As DNA, the CDR3 is TGTGCCTGGAGTAGGCCTGGCGGGCTCTACGAGCAGTACTTC. Translated: CAWSRPGGLYEQYF.

The chain uses TRBV9 and TRBJ1-5; D gene ambiguous. Germline V gene sequence: CDR1 SGDLS, CDR2 YYNGEE. Deletions cut 3 bases from V and 5 bases from J, with 15 bases between. The CDR3 sequence is 15 residues long. The CDR3 DNA is TGTGCCAGCAGCGCGTACAATGGTCTGGATCAGCCCCAGCATTTT. It is translated as CASSAYNGLDQPQHF.

Concerning this clone itself: Different DNA sequences within this sample yield the same CDR3. V gene TRBV5-1 combines with J gene TRBJ1-2; maybe TRBD1 (6 bases). CDR3 length: 13 residues. Germline CDR1 and CDR2: SGHRS and YFSETQ. With 2 bases removed from V and 2 bases from J, the gap between germline ends came to 7 bases. The CDR3 DNA sequence: TGCGCCAGCAGCTTAGGACAGAACTATGGCTACACCTTC. It codes for CASSLGQNYGYTF.

This clone was seen more than once but under ten times. The rearrangement joins TRBV19 to TRBJ2-1, with 8 bases that match TRBD2. Germline-derived CDR1 and CDR2 are LNHDA and SQIVND (reference sequence). V shed 1 base, J shed 4 bases, and the junction held 3 bases outside the gene matches. The CDR3 is made up of 15 amino acids. CDR3 DNA: TGTGCCAGTAGTATAGTTCTAGCGGGTTACAATGAGCAGTTCTTC. The encoded protein is CASSIVLAGYNEQFF.

The rearrangement links TRBV9 to TRBJ2-3; TRBD2 is a possible D gene (6 bases). Germline CDR1 reads SGDLS; CDR2 reads YYNGEE. Trimming took off 0 bases at V and 4 bases at J, with 12 bases between the two ends. The CDR3 length is 15 residues. The CDR3 DNA is TGTGCCAGCAGCGTAGTGGGCGGGATTCCAGATACGCAGTATTTT. This encodes CASSVVGGIPDTQYF.

This clone was found a few times. The chain has TRBV7-9 and TRBJ2-7; TRBD2 aligns across 11 bases. The CDR3 runs to 16 residues. The V and J ends lost 7 bases and 0 bases, in that order; junction bases with no gene match: 8. Germline V gives CDR1 SEHNR, CDR2 FQNEAQ (reference sequence). The CDR3 DNA reads as TGTGCCAGCACCCTAGCGGGAGGAGGTAGCTCCTACGAGCAGTACTTC. Translation gives CASTLAGGGSSYEQYF.

V is TRBV2 and J is TRBJ2-3; 8 bases match TRBD2. This CDR3 is built from 16 residues. Germline V lookup: CDR1 SNHLY, CDR2 FYNNEI. The V and J ends lost 5 bases and 1 base, in that order; junction bases with no gene match: 8. DNA for the CDR3: TGTGCCAGCAGTCCCATTGGGACTAGAGGCACAGATACGCAGTATTTT. Protein product: CASSPIGTRGTDTQYF.

The chain couples TRBV5-4 to TRBJ2-1, with D possibly TRBD1 on 5 matching bases. Germline CDR1 and CDR2: SGHNT and YYREEE (reference sequence). The CDR3 runs to 15 residues. The V end was cut by 3 bases, the J end by 1 base, with 11 bases between. The CDR3: CASSSDSGSYNEQFF. The DNA for the CDR3 is TGTGCCAGCAGCTCAGACAGTGGGTCCTACAATGAGCAGTTCTTC.

The chain uses TRBV5-4 and TRBJ2-6; TRBD2 matches at 7 bases. The CDR3 has 16 amino acids. In germline, CDR1 is SGHNT, CDR2 YYREEE (reference sequence). V lost 0 bases, J lost 1 base, and 1 base stayed unmatched. The CDR3 DNA follows: TGTGCCAGCAGCTTGGTTAGCGGGTCTGGGGCCAACGTCCTGACTTTC. It specifies CASSLVSGSGANVLTF.

The V and J genes are TRBV5-1 and TRBJ2-1; TRBD2 matches 7 bases. CDR3 length: 14 residues. Per the germline V gene, CDR1 is SGHRS and CDR2 is YFSETQ. The J segment lost 4 bases and the V segment lost 5 bases, leaving 6 bases of the junction unmatched. As DNA, the CDR3 is TGCGCCAGCAGGCCACTAGCGTATTACAATGAGCAGTTCTTC. Protein product: CASRPLAYYNEQFF.

The chain is built from TRBV30 and TRBJ2-7; possibly TRBD1 for D (6 bases). Germline CDR1 is GTSNPN and CDR2 is SVGIG (reference sequence). Trimming left V 5 bases short and J 6 bases short, with 17 bases between. The CDR3 is made up of 13 amino acids. The CDR3 DNA follows: TGTGCCTGGGGAACAGGGCAATCGGTCGAGCAGTACTTC. It yields the protein CAWGTGQSVEQYF.

This rearrangement joins TRBV29-1 to TRBJ2-7; 7 positions agree with TRBD1. V was pared by 6 bases and J by 0 bases, with 8 bases of the junction left unmatched. Germline V gene data show CDR1 as SQVTM and CDR2 as ANQGSEA. This CDR3 contains 14 residues. CDR3: CSVKTGTSSYEQYF. In DNA form, the CDR3 reads TGCAGCGTGAAGACAGGGACGAGCTCCTACGAGCAGTACTTC.

This clone was detected a few times. This chain's CDR3 is CASSLFLPRQGMGEQYF. The CDR3 DNA reads as TGTGCCAGCAGTTTATTTCTTCCGAGACAGGGGATGGGGGAGCAGTACTTC. The chain joins TRBV27 to TRBJ2-7; 8 positions match TRBD1. Per germline, CDR1 MNHEY and CDR2 SMNVEV (reference sequence). This CDR3 comprises 17 residues. The J segment lost 7 bases and the V segment lost 1 base, leaving 15 bases of the junction unmatched.

This rearrangement joins TRBV18 to TRBJ1-4; D might be TRBD1 (5 bases). The ends were cut back, 0 bases at V and 2 bases at J, with 13 bases in the middle. This CDR3 contains 17 residues. Germline-derived CDR1 and CDR2 are KGHSH and LQKENI. CDR3 sequence (DNA): TGTGCCAGCTCACCACCAAGATCTGGGGGGACTAATGAAAAACTGTTTTTT. Its translation is CASSPPRSGGTNEKLFF.